The sequence of this T cell receptor (beta chain) was determined in a study of control samples from healthy donors and cancer patients. This table comes from immunoSEQ multiplex PCR, and its TCRdb copy is limited to in-frame clones, with some not included. This sample has some 150,000 clones, with 85% to 95% found just once. The V gene end was trimmed by 3 bases and the J gene end by 0 bases; junction bases not matched to a gene: 3. There are 15 residues in the CDR3. The germline V gene encodes CDR1 SGDLS and CDR2 YYNGEE. This clonotype was sampled from a man aged 40-49 years in good health. The chain employs TRBV9 and TRBJ2-1, with 7 bases identical to TRBD1. Source material: blood. CDR3 bases: TGTGCCAGCAGCGACAGGGACAGCTCCTACAATGAGCAGTTCTTC. Residues: CASSDRDSSYNEQFF.